This TCR beta chain emerged from a study of T cell responses to AZD1222 COVID-19 vaccine. Background on the study: Investigators merged groups given second doses at roughly 4 or roughly 12 weeks. Whole-study results and caveats: Along spike, vaccine-associated CD4 TCRs were found throughout, with dominance at 160-218 and 743-854. Clonal diversity may have been underestimated in mostly white British donors. Among those given AZD1222, only five or six were seropositive at baseline.

Points on this clone: Its cognate antigen is unknown.

Assay used: immunoSEQ multiplex PCR; TCRdb lists only in-frame clones, some missing. This table holds more than 85,000 clones, 85% to 90% found once. Trimming pared 2 bases from V and 0 bases from J, leaving 11 bases between. CDR1 is MNHEY, CDR2 SVGEGT, per germline. This CDR3 region has 16 residues. This chain links TRBV6-2 or TRBV6-3 with TRBJ2-1; no firm D call. The sequencing used peripheral blood, collected on day 0 of AZD1222 vaccination. This TCR was sampled from an adult in good health. CDR3 loop: CASSYPAWASYNEQFF. In DNA form, the CDR3 reads TGTGCCAGCAGTTACCCTGCTTGGGCCTCCTACAATGAGCAGTTCTTC.